Below, 28 T cell receptor beta chains from the same sample are listed, as sequenced in a study of blood T cell repertoires in COVID-19. The repertoire was sequenced with immunoSEQ multiplex PCR; TCRdb's copy has only in-frame clones and lacks some. Here the sample spans about 110,000 clones, about 83% being singletons. The sample taken for sequencing was peripheral blood. Receptor source: an older woman with acute or convalescent COVID-19.

This clone was counted a single time. In nucleotides, the CDR3 is TGTGCCAGCAGCCAAGCCCCGACGGGGGGTAGCTCCTATAATTCACCCCTCCACTTT. Encoded protein: CASSQAPTGGSSYNSPLHF. V usage is TRBV4-2 and J usage is TRBJ1-6; D might be TRBD1 (5 bases). CDR1 is LGHNA, CDR2 YNFKEQ, per germline. Deletions cut 1 base from V and 0 bases from J, with 16 bases between. The length of the CDR3 is 19 residues.

The chain employs TRBV29-1 and TRBJ1-2; 8 bases match TRBD1. Germline V gene lookup returns CDR1 SQVTM and CDR2 ANQGSEA. The CDR3 contains 14 residues. The V and J ends lost 4 bases and 8 bases, in that order; junction bases with no gene match: 12. The DNA for the CDR3 is TGCAGCGTTGCTCCTGATTCAGGGGGCTCCGGCTACACCTTC. It yields the protein CSVAPDSGGSGYTF.

The chain links TRBV28 to TRBJ1-5; possible D gene TRBD1, 6 bases. The CDR3 contains 16 residues. V was clipped by 5 bases and J by 6 bases, with 20 bases between them. CDR1 MDHEN and CDR2 SYDVKM come from the germline V gene. CDR3 bases: TGTGCCAGCAGTCCCTTCTCAGGGGCTGTCGGTCAGCCCCAGCATTTT. Protein product: CASSPFSGAVGQPQHF.

The chain uses TRBV7-9 and TRBJ2-5; D perhaps matches TRBD1 (6 bases). This CDR3 is built from 14 residues. Germline values: CDR1 SEHNR, CDR2 FQNEAQ (reference sequence). Trimming pared 8 bases from V and 2 bases from J, leaving 15 bases between. For the CDR3, the DNA is TGTGCCAGCGGCCCTAGGGGACAACAAGAGACCCAGTACTTC. It translates to CASGPRGQQETQYF.

The chain combines TRBV28 with TRBJ2-3; TRBD1 might be the D (6 bases). Germline V CDR1 and CDR2: MDHEN, SYDVKM. This CDR3 region has 15 residues. Deletions cut 3 bases from V and 2 bases from J, with 12 bases between. The CDR3 DNA follows: TGTGCCAGCAGTTTTAACACAGGGTACACAGATACGCAGTATTTT. Its translation is CASSFNTGYTDTQYF.

This clone was found a few times. The V gene is TRBV19, the J gene TRBJ2-3; D remains unclear. Germline V gene data show CDR1 as LNHDA and CDR2 as SQIVND (reference sequence). This CDR3 has 15 residues. V shed 3 bases and J shed 3 bases, with 13 bases lying between them. CDR3 residues: CASSIIGVKTDTQYF. The CDR3 bases are TGTGCCAGTAGTATTATAGGAGTAAAGACAGATACGCAGTATTTT.

This clone was seen a handful of times. The chain combines TRBV7-2 with TRBJ1-5; 9 nucleotides line up with TRBD1. This CDR3 is built from 13 residues. The germline CDR1 and CDR2 sequences are SGHTA and FQGNSA. V dropped 6 bases and J dropped 6; count of bases not matched to a gene: 3. CDR3 bases: TGTGCCAGCAGTTGGACAGGGGTTCAGCCCCAGCATTTT. This sequence encodes CASSWTGVQPQHF.

The chain carries TRBV28 and TRBJ2-7; D gene unclear. This CDR3 is built from 11 residues. Germline CDR1 MDHEN, CDR2 SYDVKM. With 3 bases removed from V and 6 bases from J, the gap between germline ends came to 6 bases. The CDR3 is CASSFTVEQYF. The DNA of the CDR3 is TGTGCCAGCAGTTTTACGGTCGAGCAGTACTTC. Looking up the rest from reference TRBV28 and TRBJ2-7 gives the full variable domain: DVKVTQSSRYLVKRTGEKVFLECVQDMDHENMFWYRQDPGLGLRLIYFSYDVKMKEKGDIPEGYSVSREKKERFSLILESASTNQTSMYLCASSFTVEQYFGPGTRLTVT.

V gene TRBV2 combines with J gene TRBJ2-2; 10 bases are a match to TRBD1. The germline V gene encodes CDR1 SNHLY and CDR2 FYNNEI. The CDR3 is 17 amino acids. V gave up 5 bases and J gave up 1 base; unmatched junction bases: 7. The CDR3 DNA is TGTGCCAGCAGTCAACGGGGACAGGGGAGGAACACCGGGGAGCTGTTTTTT. This sequence encodes CASSQRGQGRNTGELFF.

The chain links TRBV14 to TRBJ1-1; possibly TRBD1 for D (5 bases). The CDR3 is 14 residues long. Trimming pared 1 base from V and 1 base from J, leaving 7 bases between. The germline V gene encodes CDR1 SGHDN and CDR2 FVKESK. The CDR3 loop reads CASSQGGANTEAFF. CDR3 in DNA: TGTGCCAGCAGCCAAGGCGGGGCGAACACTGAAGCTTTCTTT.

J is TRBJ2-1 and V is TRBV7-5; TRBD1, the table's D call, was not compared with the DNA. TRBV7-5 is a known pseudogene. The CDR3 has 18 amino acids. The CDR3 sequence: CARSFSLSTGGRYNEQFF. The CDR3 nucleotides are TGTGCCAGAAGCTTCAGCCTTTCTACAGGGGGCCGGTACAATGAGCAGTTCTTC.

The chain uses TRBV18 and TRBJ2-2, with 12 bases that match TRBD2. Germline V lookup: CDR1 KGHSH, CDR2 LQKENI. The length of the CDR3 is 16 residues. The V segment lost 6 bases and the J segment 7 bases; nucleotides outside the gene matches: 9. The CDR3 region has the DNA TGTGCCAGCTCGGCCGGACTAGCGGGAACCGGCGGGGAGCTGTTTTTT. Its protein is CASSAGLAGTGGELFF.

The genes are TRBV7-9 and TRBJ1-2; D gene ambiguous. CDR3 length: 15 residues. Germline V gives CDR1 SEHNR, CDR2 FQNEAQ (reference sequence). V gave up 3 bases and J gave up 2 bases, with 13 bases separating them. The CDR3 coding sequence is TGTGCCAGCAGCTTCCTTAACGAGCCAAACTATGGCTACACCTTC. This codes for CASSFLNEPNYGYTF.

The chain links TRBV28 to TRBJ1-1; no clear D gene. The V gene lost 5 bases and the J gene lost 3 bases, with 16 bases spanning the gap. The CDR3 has 15 amino acids. The V gene's germline CDR1 is MDHEN and CDR2 SYDVKM. CDR3: CASSRMGRLDTEAFF. CDR3 coding DNA: TGTGCCAGCAGTAGAATGGGGAGGCTGGACACTGAAGCTTTCTTT.

CDR3 nucleotide sequence: TGTGCCACCACACAACGGCGAGGGAGTGGATCCTACAATGAGCAGTTCTTC. Its translation: CATTQRRGSGSYNEQFF. J is TRBJ2-1 and V is TRBV28; possible D gene TRBD2, 5 bases. With 10 bases removed from V and 1 base from J, the gap between germline ends came to 23 bases. The CDR3 length is 17 residues. Germline V gives CDR1 MDHEN, CDR2 SYDVKM.

The chain has TRBV6-1 and TRBJ2-2; the D is unclear. Looked up from germline, CDR1 is MNHNS and CDR2 is SASEGT. The CDR3 covers 12 residues. Deletions cut 1 base from V and 7 bases from J, with 4 bases between. In DNA form, the CDR3 reads TGTGCCAGCAGTGAAGACGGCGGGGAGCTGTTTTTT. Amino acid sequence: CASSEDGGELFF.

CDR3: CASSSTSGSPYIQYF. DNA for the CDR3: TGTGCCAGCAGTTCTACTAGCGGGAGCCCCTACATTCAGTACTTC. This rearrangement joins TRBV3-1 (or the pseudogene TRBV3-2) to TRBJ2-4; 11 positions match TRBD2. Per the germline V gene, CDR1 is LGHDT and CDR2 is YNNKEL (reference sequence). The CDR3 length is 15 residues. With V trimmed by 6 bases and J by 8 bases, 9 bases remained unmatched.

This rearrangement joins TRBV9 to TRBJ1-1; D is ambiguous. The CDR3 covers 14 residues. With 0 bases removed from V and 1 base from J, the gap between germline ends came to 7 bases. Germline CDR1 reads SGDLS; CDR2 reads YYNGEE. CDR3 in DNA: TGTGCCAGCAGCGTAGCGGTGTCGAACACTGAAGCTTTCTTT. It translates to CASSVAVSNTEAFF. Variable domain in full (rest from reference TRBV9 and TRBJ1-1): DSGVTQTPKHLITATGQRVTLRCSPRSGDLSVYWYQQSLDQGLQFLIQYYNGEERAKGNILERFSAQQFPDLHSELNLSSLELGDSALYFCASSVAVSNTEAFFGQGTRLTVV.

The chain recombines TRBV10-1 with TRBJ2-1, with 15 bases fitting TRBD2. V lost 0 bases to trimming and J lost 7 bases; unmatched junction nucleotides: 13. Looked up from germline, CDR1 is WNHNN and CDR2 is SYGVQD (reference sequence). CDR3 length equals 20 residues. The CDR3 coding sequence is TGCGCCAGCAGTGAGTCGTGGGGACAGGGGACTAGCGGGAGGTCGAATGAGCAGTTCTTC. This encodes CASSESWGQGTSGRSNEQFF.

V and J are TRBV5-1 and TRBJ1-3, with 7 bases that match TRBD1. Germline V gene lookup returns CDR1 SGHRS and CDR2 YFSETQ. V gave up 5 bases and J gave up 0 bases; unmatched junction bases: 8. This CDR3 contains 16 residues. The CDR3 sequence is CASRIGSGGSGNTIYF. The CDR3 DNA is TGCGCCAGCAGGATTGGATCAGGGGGCTCTGGAAACACCATATATTTT.

This chain connects TRBV7-9 to TRBJ1-3; tentatively, D is TRBD1 (6 bases). Trimming took 1 base from V and 4 from J, leaving 23 bases between them. CDR1 and CDR2 (germline): SEHNR, FQNEAQ (reference sequence). The length of the CDR3 is 19 residues. CDR3 amino acids: CASSLDGGPTGATGNTIYF. The CDR3 DNA reads as TGTGCCAGCAGCTTAGATGGCGGCCCGACAGGAGCTACGGGAAACACCATATATTTT.

J is TRBJ2-5 and V is TRBV2; 8 bases fit TRBD1. This CDR3 contains 16 residues. After removal of 4 bases from V and 4 bases from J, the junction contained 11 bases not matched to a gene. Germline V lookup: CDR1 SNHLY, CDR2 FYNNEI. For the CDR3, the DNA is TGTGCCAGCAGTGGCCGACAGGGGATAACCGGAGAGACCCAGTACTTC. Protein: CASSGRQGITGETQYF.

This chain links TRBV18 with TRBJ1-5; 9 nucleotides align to TRBD1. CDR1 and CDR2 (germline): KGHSH, LQKENI. V shed 3 bases and J 6 bases; nucleotides not matched to a gene: 9. This CDR3 is built from 16 residues. CDR3 loop: CASSPPGTGNGQPQHF. In DNA form, the CDR3 reads TGTGCCAGCTCACCGCCCGGGACAGGGAACGGTCAGCCCCAGCATTTT.

This clone was detected only a few times. The rearrangement links TRBV30 to TRBJ1-2, with 7 bases lining up with TRBD1. Germline V gene data show CDR1 as GTSNPN and CDR2 as SVGIG (reference sequence). Losses at the gene ends were 3 bases for V and 1 base for J; bases not matched to a gene: 17. CDR3 size: 18 residues. The CDR3 DNA reads TGTGCCTGGAGAACCATGACAGGGAGAGGGCCGAATAACTATGGCTACACCTTC. Encoded protein: CAWRTMTGRGPNNYGYTF.

The chain has TRBV28 and TRBJ2-1, with 14 bases matching TRBD2. This CDR3 has 15 residues. V shed 6 bases and J 8 bases; nucleotides not matched to a gene: 6. Per germline, CDR1 MDHEN and CDR2 SYDVKM. CDR3 sequence (DNA): TGTGCCAGCAGCACCGGGACTAGCGGGGGTCATGAGCAGTTCTTC. Its protein product is CASSTGTSGGHEQFF.

In its sample, this clone was seen a few times. The chain joins TRBV6-5 to TRBJ1-1; D is possibly TRBD1 (6 bases). The CDR3 is 15 amino acids. The V end was cut by 6 bases, the J end by 0 bases, with 14 bases between. CDR1 is MNHEY, CDR2 SVGAGI, per germline. The CDR3 spells CASSGTLSMNTEAFF. The CDR3 DNA sequence: TGTGCCAGCAGCGGGACACTCAGCATGAACACTGAAGCTTTCTTT.

The chain carries TRBV18 and TRBJ1-3; D call uncertain. Looked up from germline, CDR1 is KGHSH and CDR2 is LQKENI. The V and J ends lost 4 bases and 0 bases respectively, with 7 bases between them. This CDR3 has 14 residues. CDR3 DNA sequence: TGTGCCAGCTCACGGGCCCTCTCTGGAAACACCATATATTTT. It yields the protein CASSRALSGNTIYF.

The J gene is TRBJ2-7, the V gene TRBV28, with a tentative D call TRBD1 (5 bases). Trimming shortened V by 0 bases and J by 5 bases, and 17 bases separated the two germline ends. The V gene's germline CDR1 is MDHEN and CDR2 SYDVKM. CDR3 length equals 16 residues. CDR3 in amino acids: CASSLWRQGSLHEQYF. CDR3 sequence (DNA): TGTGCCAGCAGTTTATGGCGCCAGGGAAGCCTCCACGAGCAGTACTTC.